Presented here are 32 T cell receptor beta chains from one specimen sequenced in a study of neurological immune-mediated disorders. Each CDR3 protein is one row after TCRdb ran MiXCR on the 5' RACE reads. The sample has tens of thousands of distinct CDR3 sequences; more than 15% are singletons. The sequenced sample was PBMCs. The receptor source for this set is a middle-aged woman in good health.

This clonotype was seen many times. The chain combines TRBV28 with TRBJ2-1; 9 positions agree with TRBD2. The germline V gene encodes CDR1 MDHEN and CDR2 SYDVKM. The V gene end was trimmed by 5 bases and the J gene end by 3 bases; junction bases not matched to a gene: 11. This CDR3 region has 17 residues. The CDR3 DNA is TGTGCCAGCAGTCCCCTGAGGCGGGGGGGACTCTACAATGAGCAGTTCTTC. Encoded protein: CASSPLRRGGLYNEQFF.

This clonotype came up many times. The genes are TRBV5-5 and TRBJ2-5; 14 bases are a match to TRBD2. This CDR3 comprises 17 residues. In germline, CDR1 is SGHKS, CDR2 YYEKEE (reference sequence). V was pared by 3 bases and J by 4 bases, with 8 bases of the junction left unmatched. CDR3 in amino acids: CASSWRLAGGPRETQYF. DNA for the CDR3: TGTGCCAGCAGCTGGAGACTAGCGGGGGGGCCGCGAGAGACCCAGTACTTC.

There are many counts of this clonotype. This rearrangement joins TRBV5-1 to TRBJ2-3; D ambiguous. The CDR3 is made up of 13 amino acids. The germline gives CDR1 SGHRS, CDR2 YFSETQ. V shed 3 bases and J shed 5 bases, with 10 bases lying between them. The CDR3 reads CASSSEFGDTQYF. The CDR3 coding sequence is TGCGCCAGCAGCTCGGAGTTTGGAGATACGCAGTATTTT.

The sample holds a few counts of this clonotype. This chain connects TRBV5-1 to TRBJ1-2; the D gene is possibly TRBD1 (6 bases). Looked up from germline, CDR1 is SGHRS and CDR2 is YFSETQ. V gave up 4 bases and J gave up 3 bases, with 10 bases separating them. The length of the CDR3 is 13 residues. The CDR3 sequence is CASSLGQHYGYTF. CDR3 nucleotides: TGCGCCAGCAGCCTAGGACAGCACTATGGCTACACCTTC. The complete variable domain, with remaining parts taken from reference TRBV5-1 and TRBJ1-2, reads KAGVTQTPRYLIKTRGQQVTLSCSPISGHRSVSWYQQTPGQGLQFLFEYFSETQRNKGNFPGRFSGRQFSNSRSEMNVSTLELGDSALYLCASSLGQHYGYTFGSGTRLTVV.

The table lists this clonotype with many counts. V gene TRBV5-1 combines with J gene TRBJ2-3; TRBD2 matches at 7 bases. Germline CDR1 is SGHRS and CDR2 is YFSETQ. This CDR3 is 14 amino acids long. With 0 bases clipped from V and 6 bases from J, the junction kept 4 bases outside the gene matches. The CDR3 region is CASSLGDSGDTQYF. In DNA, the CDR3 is TGCGCCAGCAGCTTGGGGGATAGCGGGGATACGCAGTATTTT.

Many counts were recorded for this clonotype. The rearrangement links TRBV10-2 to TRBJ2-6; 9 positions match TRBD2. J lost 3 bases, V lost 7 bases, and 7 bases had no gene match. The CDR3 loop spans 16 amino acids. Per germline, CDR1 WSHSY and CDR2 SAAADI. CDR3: CASTRGGTGGANVLTF. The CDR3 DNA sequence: TGCGCCAGCACGCGGGGGGGAACGGGTGGGGCCAACGTCCTGACTTTC.

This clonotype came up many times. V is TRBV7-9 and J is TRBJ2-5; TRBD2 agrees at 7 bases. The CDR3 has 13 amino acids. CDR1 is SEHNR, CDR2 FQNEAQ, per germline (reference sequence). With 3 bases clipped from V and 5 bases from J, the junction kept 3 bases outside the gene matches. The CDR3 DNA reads TGTGCCAGCAGCTTCGGGACTAAGGAGACCCAGTACTTC. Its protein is CASSFGTKETQYF.

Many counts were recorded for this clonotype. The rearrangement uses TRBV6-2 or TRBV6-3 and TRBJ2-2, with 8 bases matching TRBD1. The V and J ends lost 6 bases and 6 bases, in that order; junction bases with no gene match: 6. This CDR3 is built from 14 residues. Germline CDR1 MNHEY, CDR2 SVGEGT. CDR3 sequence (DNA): TGTGCCAGCAGAAGAACAGGGGGTCCCGGGGAGCTGTTTTTT. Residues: CASRRTGGPGELFF.

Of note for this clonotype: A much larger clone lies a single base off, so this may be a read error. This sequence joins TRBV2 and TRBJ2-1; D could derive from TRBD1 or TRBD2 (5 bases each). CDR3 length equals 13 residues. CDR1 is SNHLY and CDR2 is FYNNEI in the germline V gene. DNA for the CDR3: TGTGCCAACAGTGATGGTTTCGGGGCTAGTGGGTTCTTC. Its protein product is CANSDGFGASGFF.

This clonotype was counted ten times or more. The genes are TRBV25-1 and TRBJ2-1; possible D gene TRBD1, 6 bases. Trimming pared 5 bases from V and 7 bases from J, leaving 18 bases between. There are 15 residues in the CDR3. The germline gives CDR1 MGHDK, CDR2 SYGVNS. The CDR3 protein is CASSIPGPRGNEQFF. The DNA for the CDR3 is TGTGCCAGCAGTATCCCGGGACCGAGGGGGAATGAGCAGTTCTTC.

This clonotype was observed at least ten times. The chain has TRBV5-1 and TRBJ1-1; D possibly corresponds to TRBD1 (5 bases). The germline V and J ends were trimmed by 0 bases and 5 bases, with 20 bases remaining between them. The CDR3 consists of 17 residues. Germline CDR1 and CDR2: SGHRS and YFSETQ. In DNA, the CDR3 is TGCGCCAGCAGCTTGGTGGTAATTACGGGGGTTAAAACTGAAGCTTTCTTT. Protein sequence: CASSLVVITGVKTEAFF.

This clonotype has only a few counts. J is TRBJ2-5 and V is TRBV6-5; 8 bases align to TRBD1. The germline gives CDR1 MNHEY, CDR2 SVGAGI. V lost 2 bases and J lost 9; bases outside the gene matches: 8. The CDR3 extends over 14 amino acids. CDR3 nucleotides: TGTGCCAGCAGTTACACAGGGGGAATTGGGGCCCAGTACTTC. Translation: CASSYTGGIGAQYF.

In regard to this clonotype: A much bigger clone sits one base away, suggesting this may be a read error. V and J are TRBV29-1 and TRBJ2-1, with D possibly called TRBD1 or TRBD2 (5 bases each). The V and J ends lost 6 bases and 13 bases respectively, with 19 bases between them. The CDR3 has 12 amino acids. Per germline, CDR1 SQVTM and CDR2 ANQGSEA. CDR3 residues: CSVRRAGSDQFF. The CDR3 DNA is TGCAGCGTCCGCAGGGCGGGTAGTGACCAGTTCTTC.

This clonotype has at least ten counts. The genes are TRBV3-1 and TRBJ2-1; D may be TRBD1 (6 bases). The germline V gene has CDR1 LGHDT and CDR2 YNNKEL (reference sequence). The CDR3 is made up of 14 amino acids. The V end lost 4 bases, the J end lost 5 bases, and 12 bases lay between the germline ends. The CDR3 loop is CASSREGGHNEQFF. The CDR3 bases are TGTGCCAGCAGCCGAGAAGGGGGTCACAATGAGCAGTTCTTC.

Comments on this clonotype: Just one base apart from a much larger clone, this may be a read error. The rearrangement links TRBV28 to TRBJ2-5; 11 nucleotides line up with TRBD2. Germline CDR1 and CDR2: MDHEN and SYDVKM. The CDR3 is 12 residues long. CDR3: CPSSLTSGGAHF. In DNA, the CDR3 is TGTCCCAGCAGTTTAACTAGCGGGGGCGCCCACTTC.

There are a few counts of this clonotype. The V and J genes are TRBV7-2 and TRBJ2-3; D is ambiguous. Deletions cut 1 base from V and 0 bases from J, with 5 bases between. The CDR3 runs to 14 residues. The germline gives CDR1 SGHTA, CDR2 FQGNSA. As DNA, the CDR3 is TGTGCCAGCAGCTTAGATTCCAGCACAGATACGCAGTATTTT. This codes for CASSLDSSTDTQYF.

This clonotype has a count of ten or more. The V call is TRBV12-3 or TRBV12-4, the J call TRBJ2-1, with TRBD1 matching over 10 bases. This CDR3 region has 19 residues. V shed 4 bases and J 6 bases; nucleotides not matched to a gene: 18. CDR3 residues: CASSSRTGTGVFRPNEQFF. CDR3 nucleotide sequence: TGTGCCAGCAGTTCTCGAACCGGGACAGGGGTTTTTCGGCCCAATGAGCAGTTCTTC.

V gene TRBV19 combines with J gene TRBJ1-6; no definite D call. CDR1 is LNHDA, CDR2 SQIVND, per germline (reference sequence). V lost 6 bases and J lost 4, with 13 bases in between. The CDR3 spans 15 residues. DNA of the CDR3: TGTGCCAGTAGACCACTCGACGGATATAATTCACCCCTCCACTTT. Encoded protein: CASRPLDGYNSPLHF. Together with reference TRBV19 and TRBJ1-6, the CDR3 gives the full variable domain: DGGITQSPKYLFRKEGQNVTLSCEQNLNHDAMYWYRQDPGQGLRLIYYSQIVNDFQKGDIAEGYSVSREKKESFPLTVTSAQKNPTAFYLCASRPLDGYNSPLHFGNGTRLTVT.

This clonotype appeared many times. The CDR3 spells CASSQVGNEQFF. CDR3 in DNA: TGCGCCAGCAGCCAAGTAGGCAATGAGCAGTTCTTC. The rearrangement links TRBV4-1 to TRBJ2-1; D is unclear. This CDR3 comprises 12 residues. Germline lookup yields CDR1 MGHRA and CDR2 YSYEKL. The ends were cut back, 1 base at V and 6 bases at J, with 4 bases in the middle.

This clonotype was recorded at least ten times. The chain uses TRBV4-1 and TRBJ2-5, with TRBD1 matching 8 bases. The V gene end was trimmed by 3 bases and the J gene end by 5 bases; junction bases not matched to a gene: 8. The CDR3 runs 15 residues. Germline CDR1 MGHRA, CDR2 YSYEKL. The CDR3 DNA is TGCGCCAGCAGCCAGGACAGGGATGGTGGGGAGACCCAGTACTTC. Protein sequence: CASSQDRDGGETQYF.

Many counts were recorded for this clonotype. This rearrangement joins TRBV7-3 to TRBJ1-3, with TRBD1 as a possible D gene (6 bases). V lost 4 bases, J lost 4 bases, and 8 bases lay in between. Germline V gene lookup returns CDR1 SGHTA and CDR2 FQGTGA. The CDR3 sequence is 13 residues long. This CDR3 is CASSSDRGNTIYF. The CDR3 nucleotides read TGTGCCAGCAGCTCCGACAGGGGAAACACCATATATTTT. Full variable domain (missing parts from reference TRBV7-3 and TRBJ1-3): GAGVSQTPSNKVTEKGKYVELRCDPISGHTALYWYRQSLGQGPEFLIYFQGTGAADDSGLPNDRFFAVRPEGSVSTLKIQRTERGDSAVYLCASSSDRGNTIYFGEGSWLTVV.

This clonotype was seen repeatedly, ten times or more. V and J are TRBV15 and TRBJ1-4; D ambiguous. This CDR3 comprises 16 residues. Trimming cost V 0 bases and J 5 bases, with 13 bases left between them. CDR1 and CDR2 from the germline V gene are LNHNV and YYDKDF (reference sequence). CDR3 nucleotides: TGTGCCACCAGCAGAGATCCTAACAGATTCAATGAAAAACTGTTTTTT. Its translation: CATSRDPNRFNEKLFF.

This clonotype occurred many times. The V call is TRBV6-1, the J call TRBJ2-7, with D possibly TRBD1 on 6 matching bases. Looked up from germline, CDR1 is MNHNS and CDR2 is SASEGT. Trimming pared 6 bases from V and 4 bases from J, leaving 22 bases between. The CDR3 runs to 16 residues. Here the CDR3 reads CASRHEGTNPTYEQYV. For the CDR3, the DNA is TGTGCCAGCAGGCACGAGGGGACAAACCCCACATACGAGCAGTACGTC.

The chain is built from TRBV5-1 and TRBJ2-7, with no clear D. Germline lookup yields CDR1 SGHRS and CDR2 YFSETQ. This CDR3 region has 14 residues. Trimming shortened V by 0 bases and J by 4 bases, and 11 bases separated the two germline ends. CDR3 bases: TGCGCCAGCAGCTTGGACGGGCTTGGGTACGAGCAGTACTTC. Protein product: CASSLDGLGYEQYF.

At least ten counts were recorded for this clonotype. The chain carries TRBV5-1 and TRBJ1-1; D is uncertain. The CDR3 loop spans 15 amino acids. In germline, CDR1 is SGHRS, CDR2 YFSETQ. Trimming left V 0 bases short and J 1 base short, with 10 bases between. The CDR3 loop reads CASSLAGRRNTEAFF. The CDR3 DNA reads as TGCGCCAGCAGCTTGGCCGGGCGGAGGAACACTGAAGCTTTCTTT. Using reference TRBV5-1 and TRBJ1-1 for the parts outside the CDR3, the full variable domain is KAGVTQTPRYLIKTRGQQVTLSCSPISGHRSVSWYQQTPGQGLQFLFEYFSETQRNKGNFPGRFSGRQFSNSRSEMNVSTLELGDSALYLCASSLAGRRNTEAFFGQGTRLTVV.

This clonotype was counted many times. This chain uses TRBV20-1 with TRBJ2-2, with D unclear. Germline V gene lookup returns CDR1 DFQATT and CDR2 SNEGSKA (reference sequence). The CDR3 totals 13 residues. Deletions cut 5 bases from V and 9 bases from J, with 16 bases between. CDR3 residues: CSASPGHARELFF. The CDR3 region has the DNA TGCAGTGCTTCCCCGGGCCACGCGCGGGAGCTGTTTTTT.

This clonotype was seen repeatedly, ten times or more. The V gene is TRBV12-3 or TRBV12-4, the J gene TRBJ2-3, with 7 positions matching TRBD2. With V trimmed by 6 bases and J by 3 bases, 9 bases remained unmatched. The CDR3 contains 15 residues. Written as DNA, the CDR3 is TGTGCCAGCAGAAAAAGGCGGGGGTGGACAGATACGCAGTATTTT. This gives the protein CASRKRRGWTDTQYF.

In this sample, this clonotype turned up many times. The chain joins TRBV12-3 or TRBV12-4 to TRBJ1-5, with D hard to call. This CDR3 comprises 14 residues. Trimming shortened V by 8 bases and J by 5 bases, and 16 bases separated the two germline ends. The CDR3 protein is CASGRLGSDQPQHF. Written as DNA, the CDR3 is TGTGCCAGCGGGCGGTTGGGTTCTGATCAGCCCCAGCATTTT.

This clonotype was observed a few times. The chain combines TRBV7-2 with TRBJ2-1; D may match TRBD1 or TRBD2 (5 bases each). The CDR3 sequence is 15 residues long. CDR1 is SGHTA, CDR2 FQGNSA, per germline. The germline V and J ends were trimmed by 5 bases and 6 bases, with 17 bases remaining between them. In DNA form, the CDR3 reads TGTGCCAGCAGCCCCCTCGCACGGGACCCCAATGAGCAGTTCTTC. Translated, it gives CASSPLARDPNEQFF.

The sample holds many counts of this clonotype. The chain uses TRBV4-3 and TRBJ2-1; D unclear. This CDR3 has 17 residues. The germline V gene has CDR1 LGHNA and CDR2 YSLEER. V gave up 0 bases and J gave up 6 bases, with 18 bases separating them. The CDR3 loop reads CASSQDPVIWRSNEQFF. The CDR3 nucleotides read TGCGCCAGCAGCCAAGATCCGGTAATATGGCGGTCCAATGAGCAGTTCTTC.

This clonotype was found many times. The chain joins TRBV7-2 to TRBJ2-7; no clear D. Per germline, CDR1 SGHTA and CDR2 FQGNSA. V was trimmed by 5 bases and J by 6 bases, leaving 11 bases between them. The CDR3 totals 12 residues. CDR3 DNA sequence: TGTGCCAGCAGCATAGGGATCGGCGAGCAGTACTTC. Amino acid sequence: CASSIGIGEQYF.

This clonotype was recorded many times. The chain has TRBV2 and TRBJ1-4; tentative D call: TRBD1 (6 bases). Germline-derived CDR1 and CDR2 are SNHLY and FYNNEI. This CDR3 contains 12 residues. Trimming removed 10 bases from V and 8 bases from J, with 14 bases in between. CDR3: CAIRDIGEKLFF. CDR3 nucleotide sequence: TGTGCCATCCGGGACATTGGGGAAAAACTGTTTTTT.